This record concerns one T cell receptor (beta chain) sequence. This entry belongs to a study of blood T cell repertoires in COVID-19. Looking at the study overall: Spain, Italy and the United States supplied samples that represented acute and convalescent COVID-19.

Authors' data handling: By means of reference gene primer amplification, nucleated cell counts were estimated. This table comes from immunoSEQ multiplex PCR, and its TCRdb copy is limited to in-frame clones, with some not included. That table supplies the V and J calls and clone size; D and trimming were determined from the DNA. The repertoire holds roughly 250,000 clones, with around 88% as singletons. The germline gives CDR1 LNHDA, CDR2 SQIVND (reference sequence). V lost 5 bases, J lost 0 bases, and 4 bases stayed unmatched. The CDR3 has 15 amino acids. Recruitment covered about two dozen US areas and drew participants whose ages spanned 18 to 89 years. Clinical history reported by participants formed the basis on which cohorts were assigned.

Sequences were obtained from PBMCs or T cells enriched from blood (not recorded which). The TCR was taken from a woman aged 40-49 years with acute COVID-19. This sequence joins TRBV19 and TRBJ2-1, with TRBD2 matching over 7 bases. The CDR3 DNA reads TGTGCCAGTAGTCCCGGGACTAACTCCTACAATGAGCAGTTCTTC. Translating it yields CASSPGTNSYNEQFF.